These 20 T cell receptor beta chains came from one sample sequenced in a study of T-cell memory formation after mild COVID-19. MiXCR, run by TCRdb on the 5' RACE reads, gives a single entry per CDR3 protein. The sample carries roughly 510,000 distinct CDR3 sequences, 15% to 20% recorded once. The sequenced sample was PBMCs or a T cell subset sorted from them (not recorded which). The receptor set was obtained from an adult woman who had mild COVID-19 (a few samples of this study predate the infection). Cell type and time point are not known.

The chain has TRBV24-1 and TRBJ2-3; D might be TRBD2 (6 bases). Trimming removed 3 bases from V and 4 bases from J, with 16 bases in between. This CDR3 has 16 amino acids. CDR1 is KGHDR, CDR2 SFDVKD, per germline. The CDR3 loop reads CATSDPRGRVADTQYF. DNA for the CDR3: TGTGCCACCAGTGATCCCCGGGGGAGAGTTGCAGATACGCAGTATTTT.

The chain has TRBV3-1 and TRBJ2-1; unclear D gene. This CDR3 contains 13 residues. Trimming stripped 1 base from V and 6 bases from J, with 7 bases between. Germline lookup yields CDR1 LGHDT and CDR2 YNNKEL (reference sequence). The CDR3 nucleotides are TGTGCCAGCAGCCAAGGATCCGCCAATGAGCAGTTCTTC. Its translation is CASSQGSANEQFF.

This chain connects TRBV7-9 to TRBJ2-5; D might be TRBD2 (6 bases). Trimming shortened V by 8 bases and J by 5 bases, and 15 bases separated the two germline ends. This CDR3 has 13 amino acids. CDR1 and CDR2 (germline): SEHNR, FQNEAQ (reference sequence). This chain's CDR3 is CASGGTDGETQYF. Here the CDR3 DNA reads TGTGCCAGCGGAGGGACCGATGGGGAGACCCAGTACTTC.

The DNA of the CDR3 is TGTGCCAGCAGTTCCCTAGGGGGCCGTCAGCCCCAGCATTTT. Its translation: CASSSLGGRQPQHF. The chain is built from TRBV12-3 or TRBV12-4 and TRBJ1-5; TRBD1 agrees at 7 bases. J gave up 6 bases and V 4 bases, and 6 bases lay outside the gene matches. The CDR3 is 14 residues long.

J is TRBJ1-1 and V is TRBV4-2; a possible D gene is TRBD1 (6 bases). Trimming took 0 bases from V and 5 from J, leaving 16 bases between them. Germline lookup yields CDR1 LGHNA and CDR2 YNFKEQ. The CDR3 spans 16 residues. The CDR3 nucleotides read TGTGCCAGCAGCCAAGAGTGGGGGGCGGTAGGAACTGAAGCTTTCTTT. Encoded protein: CASSQEWGAVGTEAFF.

The genes are TRBV11-2 and TRBJ2-3; TRBD1 matches 9 bases. V lost 4 bases and J lost 1; bases outside the gene matches: 3. CDR3 length equals 15 residues. Germline CDR1 and CDR2: SGHAT and FQNNGV. Here the CDR3 reads CASSSGQGRTDTQYF. CDR3 nucleotides: TGTGCCAGCAGCTCAGGACAGGGGCGCACAGATACGCAGTATTTT. Supplemented by reference TRBV11-2 and TRBJ2-3, the full variable domain reads EAGVAQSPRYKIIEKRQSVAFWCNPISGHATLYWYQQILGQGPKLLIQFQNNGVVDDSQLPKDRFSAERLKGVDSTLKIQPAKLEDSAVYLCASSSGQGRTDTQYFGPGTRLTVL.

This clonotype was seen repeatedly, ten times or more. This chain joins TRBV4-3 and TRBJ2-5; D gene ambiguous. Trimming removed 1 base at V and 0 bases at J, with 6 bases between. Germline-derived CDR1 and CDR2 are LGHNA and YSLEER. The CDR3 covers 14 residues. The CDR3 loop reads CASSQGVYQETQYF. DNA for the CDR3: TGCGCCAGCAGCCAAGGGGTGTACCAAGAGACCCAGTACTTC.

The chain combines TRBV12-3 or TRBV12-4 with TRBJ2-1; 8 bases line up with TRBD2. The CDR3 contains 16 residues. V shed 3 bases and J 7 bases; nucleotides not matched to a gene: 11. The CDR3 DNA is TGTGCCAGCAGTTTGGAACCGGGACTAGTCAAGAATGAGCAGTTCTTC. Its protein product is CASSLEPGLVKNEQFF.

The chain employs TRBV7-3 and TRBJ2-1, with 7 nucleotides matching TRBD2. The CDR3 is 17 residues long. Germline CDR1 SGHTA, CDR2 FQGTGA. J gave up 8 bases and V 5 bases, and 18 bases lay outside the gene matches. The CDR3 region is CASSPHGPGLSFDEQFF. The CDR3 DNA reads TGTGCCAGCAGCCCCCATGGTCCGGGACTATCTTTCGATGAGCAGTTCTTC.

This clonotype has more than one count but fewer than ten. For the CDR3, the DNA is TGTGCCAGCAGCGGAACAGGCTATCCTAACTATGGCTACACCTTC. Translating it yields CASSGTGYPNYGYTF. The chain uses TRBV9 and TRBJ1-2, with D perhaps matching TRBD1 (5 bases). Germline V gives CDR1 SGDLS, CDR2 YYNGEE. The CDR3 spans 15 residues. The V end was cut by 3 bases, the J end by 0 bases, with 12 bases between.

This clonotype was counted ten times or more. This chain joins TRBV7-9 and TRBJ2-5; possibly TRBD1 for D (6 bases). The CDR3 has 13 residues. From germline, CDR1 is SEHNR and CDR2 FQNEAQ (reference sequence). The V end was cut by 3 bases, the J end by 5 bases, with 10 bases between. The CDR3 spells CASSLGAMETQYF. Here the CDR3 DNA reads TGTGCCAGCAGCTTGGGGGCCATGGAGACCCAGTACTTC.

This chain uses TRBV3-1 with TRBJ2-1; TRBD2 matches 8 bases. This CDR3 comprises 16 residues. Germline V lookup: CDR1 LGHDT, CDR2 YNNKEL (reference sequence). The V and J ends lost 4 bases and 5 bases, in that order; junction bases with no gene match: 10. CDR3 protein: CASSPGGGRGHNEQFF. CDR3 DNA: TGTGCCAGCAGCCCCGGGGGGGGCCGGGGGCACAATGAGCAGTTCTTC.

V gene TRBV12-3 or TRBV12-4 combines with J gene TRBJ1-3, with D unclear. The CDR3 has 12 amino acids. The V end was cut by 7 bases, the J end by 4 bases, with 8 bases between. The CDR3 DNA sequence: TGTGCCAGCACCTTGGTCGGAAACACCATATATTTT. This encodes CASTLVGNTIYF.

J is TRBJ1-2 and V is TRBV24-1; a weak D match, TRBD1 (6 bases). Germline-derived CDR1 and CDR2 are KGHDR and SFDVKD. The CDR3 is made up of 15 amino acids. Trimming cost V 4 bases and J 4 bases, with 15 bases left between them. CDR3 nucleotides: TGTGCCACCAGTGACAAGACCGCGACAGGCTATGGCTACACCTTC. This encodes CATSDKTATGYGYTF.

V usage is TRBV24-1 and J usage is TRBJ2-1; TRBD2 matches at 12 bases. Germline V gene lookup returns CDR1 KGHDR and CDR2 SFDVKD. V gave up 7 bases and J gave up 5 bases; unmatched junction bases: 11. The CDR3 is 17 amino acids. This CDR3 reads CATSRTSGRPVDNEQFF. The CDR3 DNA sequence: TGTGCCACCAGCCGAACTAGCGGGAGGCCCGTGGACAATGAGCAGTTCTTC.

This clonotype occurred many times. The rearrangement links TRBV20-1 to TRBJ1-6; D is perhaps TRBD1 (6 bases). Trimming took 6 bases from V and 9 from J, leaving 21 bases between them. Germline assignment: CDR1 DFQATT and CDR2 SNEGSKA (reference sequence). CDR3 length equals 15 residues. CDR3 bases: TGCAGTGCCGCTACTTTGGCAGGGGAGAGTTCACCCCTCCACTTT. Translating gives CSAATLAGESSPLHF.

This clonotype has a handful of counts. The junction differs from germline at one of its ends, possibly a read error. The rearrangement uses TRBV11-2 and TRBJ2-1; 11 nucleotides match TRBD1. The germline V gene encodes CDR1 SGHAT and CDR2 FQNNGV. The CDR3 covers 13 residues. DNA of the CDR3: TGTGCCAGCAGCCTGCGGACAGGGGGCCTCCCGGTCTTC. This translates into CASSLRTGGLPVF.

The V call is TRBV19, the J call TRBJ1-1; perhaps TRBD1 as D (6 bases). CDR1 LNHDA and CDR2 SQIVND come from the germline V gene (reference sequence). The V and J ends lost 5 bases and 3 bases respectively, with 19 bases between them. CDR3 size: 16 residues. The CDR3 is CASSPPTGTEDTEAFF. For the CDR3, the DNA is TGTGCCAGTAGTCCTCCGACAGGAACCGAAGACACTGAAGCTTTCTTT.

This clonotype was detected only a few times. The chain employs TRBV4-2 and TRBJ2-7; weak D call: TRBD1 (6 bases). V lost 4 bases, J lost 3 bases, and 22 bases lay in between. The CDR3 is 17 amino acids. Germline V lookup: CDR1 LGHNA, CDR2 YNFKEQ. This CDR3 reads CASSPGTYREFNYEQYF. As DNA, the CDR3 is TGTGCCAGCAGCCCTGGAACTTACAGGGAATTCAACTACGAGCAGTACTTC.

This clonotype was counted between two and nine times. J is TRBJ2-7 and V is TRBV7-3; TRBD2 aligns across 14 bases. Germline V gene sequence: CDR1 SGHTA, CDR2 FQGTGA. V shed 5 bases and J 1 base; nucleotides not matched to a gene: 7. This CDR3 has 17 residues. The CDR3 DNA sequence: TGTGCCAGCAGCCCCGGGACTAGCGGGAGCGGTTCCTACGAGCAGTACTTC. Its translation is CASSPGTSGSGSYEQYF.